This T cell receptor (beta chain) was sequenced during a study of monozygotic twins with cystic fibrosis. With 2 bases removed from V and 7 bases from J, the gap between germline ends came to 17 bases. The germline V gene encodes CDR1 LNHNV and CDR2 YYDKDF (reference sequence). This CDR3 has 16 residues. Clones were read by immunoSEQ multiplex PCR, and TCRdb kept only the in-frame ones, dropping some. The data hold roughly 29,000 clones, with roughly 80% observed a single time. This clone was counted once. The chain has TRBV15 and TRBJ2-2; D may be TRBD2 (6 bases). This receptor was identified in a girl aged 2-10 years with cystic fibrosis. Specimen: blood. CDR3 nucleotide sequence: TGTGCCACCAGCAGATCGACTAGTAGTTCGGACGGGGAGCTGTTTTTT. This encodes CATSRSTSSSDGELFF.